What follows are 28 T cell receptor beta chains derived from one specimen sequenced in a study of blood T cell repertoires in COVID-19. This table comes from immunoSEQ multiplex PCR, and its TCRdb copy is limited to in-frame clones, with some not included. The data show approximately 300,000 clones, roughly 85% seen once. Source material: PBMCs or T cells enriched from blood (not recorded which). These receptors were obtained from a woman in her 30s who had been exposed to COVID-19.

The genes are TRBV11-2 and TRBJ1-2, with a weak D call TRBD1 (6 bases). Germline CDR1 SGHAT, CDR2 FQNNGV. The CDR3 has 16 amino acids. V lost 1 base and J lost 0, with 12 bases in between. In DNA, the CDR3 is TGTGCCAGCAGCTTAGGTGTGGGGGCGGCTAACTATGGCTACACCTTC. It translates to CASSLGVGAANYGYTF.

The rearrangement uses TRBV5-8 and TRBJ1-3, with D possibly TRBD1 on 5 matching bases. V was trimmed by 5 bases and J by 2 bases, leaving 14 bases between them. Germline V gene sequence: CDR1 SGHTS, CDR2 YDEGEE. This CDR3 is built from 15 residues. The CDR3 spells CASSTAGRAGNTIYF. The DNA of the CDR3 is TGTGCCAGCAGTACGGCAGGGAGGGCTGGAAACACCATATATTTT.

The chain has TRBV4-1 and TRBJ1-1; TRBD1 agrees at 12 bases. The CDR3 sequence is 18 residues long. Germline CDR1 reads MGHRA; CDR2 reads YSYEKL. The J segment lost 0 bases and the V segment lost 2 bases, leaving 7 bases of the junction unmatched. The CDR3 DNA reads as TGCGCCAGCAGCCAACGTATTGGGACAGGGGGCCTGAACACTGAAGCTTTCTTT. Encoded protein: CASSQRIGTGGLNTEAFF.

The rearrangement uses TRBV27 and TRBJ1-4, with D unresolved. Trimming left V 5 bases short and J 3 bases short, with 10 bases between. CDR1 is MNHEY, CDR2 SMNVEV, per germline (reference sequence). The CDR3 totals 14 residues. The CDR3 DNA sequence: TGTGCCAGCAGTGGAGGGTCGGCTAATGAAAAACTGTTTTTT. Protein sequence: CASSGGSANEKLFF.

The rearrangement joins TRBV10-3 to TRBJ2-2, with 12 bases matching TRBD1. V lost 8 bases and J lost 5; bases outside the gene matches: 3. Germline loops: CDR1 ENHRY, CDR2 SYGVKD. This CDR3 comprises 14 residues. DNA of the CDR3: TGTGCCATCGGGGACAGGGGGCGGACCGGGGAGCTGTTTTTT. Residues: CAIGDRGRTGELFF.

The chain combines TRBV7-3 with TRBJ1-3, with a tentative D call TRBD1 (6 bases). Germline loops: CDR1 SGHTA, CDR2 FQGTGA. The CDR3 is made up of 15 amino acids. V was cut by 0 bases and J by 3 bases, with 9 bases left in between. Written as DNA, the CDR3 is TGTGCCAGCAGCTTAACCAGGGGTGGTGGAAACACCATATATTTT. Its translation is CASSLTRGGGNTIYF.

The chain combines TRBV7-9 with TRBJ2-3, with 7 bases matching TRBD2. Germline V gene sequence: CDR1 SEHNR, CDR2 FQNEAQ (reference sequence). The CDR3 has 13 amino acids. The trim removed 5 bases at V and 8 bases at J, leaving 7 bases unmatched. The CDR3 DNA sequence: TGTGCCAGCAGCCATGCGGCGGGAGCTACGCAGTATTTT. It is translated as CASSHAAGATQYF. Full variable domain (outside the CDR3, taken from reference TRBV7-9 and TRBJ2-3): DTGVSQNPRHKITKRGQNVTFRCDPISEHNRLYWYRQTLGQGPEFLTYFQNEAQLEKSRLLSDRFSAERPKGSFSTLEIQRTEQGDSAMYLCASSHAAGATQYFGPGTRLTVL.

The genes are TRBV21-1 and TRBJ2-1; the tabulated D call, TRBD2, remains unverified against the DNA. TRBV21-1 is noted as a pseudogene. The CDR3 spans 17 residues. The CDR3 DNA reads TGTGCCAGCAGCGCGAACCTCCGGGATAGCTCCTACAATGAGCAGTTCTTC. It codes for CASSANLRDSSYNEQFF.

The gene calls are TRBV27 and TRBJ2-5; 9 nucleotides line up with TRBD2. Trimming cost V 6 bases and J 2 bases; bases outside gene matches: 7. The length of the CDR3 is 15 residues. CDR1 and CDR2 (germline): MNHEY, SMNVEV (reference sequence). CDR3 coding DNA: TGTGCCAGCAGCTTTCTAGCGGGGACTCAAGAGACCCAGTACTTC. This gives the protein CASSFLAGTQETQYF.

In DNA, the CDR3 is TGTGCCAGCAATCCCCCGATGGGACAGGGAAACACCATATATTTT. Translation gives CASNPPMGQGNTIYF. The chain is built from TRBV28 and TRBJ1-3, with TRBD1 identical over 7 bases. J was trimmed by 4 bases and V by 7 bases; bases with no gene match: 10. Germline V gives CDR1 MDHEN, CDR2 SYDVKM. The CDR3 is made up of 15 amino acids.

The chain joins TRBV7-2 to TRBJ1-2; TRBD1 agrees at 8 bases. The V gene's germline CDR1 is SGHTA and CDR2 FQGNSA. With 2 bases clipped from V and 6 bases from J, the junction kept 2 bases outside the gene matches. The CDR3 contains 13 residues. Here the CDR3 reads CASSLWTGNGYTF. CDR3 bases: TGTGCCAGCAGCTTATGGACAGGGAATGGCTACACCTTC. The variable domain in full, completed from reference TRBV7-2 and TRBJ1-2, reads GAGVSQSPSNKVTEKGKDVELRCDPISGHTALYWYRQSLGQGLEFLIYFQGNSAPDKSGLPSDRFSAERTGGSVSTLTIQRTQQEDSAVYLCASSLWTGNGYTFGSGTRLTVV.

The rearrangement uses TRBV19 and TRBJ1-5, with D perhaps matching TRBD1 (5 bases). V shed 5 bases and J shed 5 bases, with 16 bases lying between them. The CDR3 is 15 amino acids. Looked up from germline, CDR1 is LNHDA and CDR2 is SQIVND (reference sequence). As DNA, the CDR3 is TGTGCCAGTAGTTCCCCCGACAGTTGGGATCAGCCCCAGCATTTT. Its protein is CASSSPDSWDQPQHF.

The V call is TRBV29-1, the J call TRBJ2-2; maybe TRBD1 (5 bases). Between the trimmed V and J ends, which lost 2 bases and 0 bases, there was a span of 10 bases. Looked up from germline, CDR1 is SQVTM and CDR2 is ANQGSEA. CDR3 length: 15 amino acids. CDR3 in amino acids: CSVETDSPNTGELFF. CDR3 DNA sequence: TGCAGCGTTGAAACCGACAGTCCGAACACCGGGGAGCTGTTTTTT.

The chain is built from TRBV27 and TRBJ2-7; the match to TRBD2 covers 9 bases. From germline, CDR1 is MNHEY and CDR2 SMNVEV (reference sequence). V lost 4 bases, J lost 0 bases, and 4 bases stayed unmatched. CDR3 length equals 15 residues. As DNA, the CDR3 is TGTGCCAGCAGTTCCCCTAGCGGGAACTCCTACGAGCAGTACTTC. Protein: CASSSPSGNSYEQYF.

The chain uses TRBV7-2 and TRBJ1-1, with a weak D call TRBD1 (6 bases). There are 11 residues in the CDR3. Germline CDR1 and CDR2: SGHTA and FQGNSA. V was cut by 5 bases and J by 6 bases, with 7 bases left in between. Here the CDR3 reads CASSRQAEAFF. The DNA for the CDR3 is TGTGCCAGCAGCCGACAGGCTGAAGCTTTCTTT.

This clone was counted only a few times. The V gene is TRBV19, the J gene TRBJ2-2, with 10 positions matching TRBD1. The CDR3 consists of 15 residues. V gave up 2 bases and J gave up 5 bases; unmatched junction bases: 2. CDR1 LNHDA and CDR2 SQIVND come from the germline V gene (reference sequence). The CDR3 coding sequence is TGTGCCAGTAGTATAAGACAGGGGGCTACCGGGGAGCTGTTTTTT. Protein sequence: CASSIRQGATGELFF.

This chain joins TRBV28 and TRBJ1-1; TRBD1 agrees at 9 bases. Germline CDR1 MDHEN, CDR2 SYDVKM. CDR3 size: 14 residues. Unmatched junction bases numbered 8, after V lost 6 bases and J lost 6 bases. DNA of the CDR3: TGTGCCAGCAGCCTCGGACAGGGGAAGGCTGAAGCTTTCTTT. Translation gives CASSLGQGKAEAFF.

The gene calls are TRBV12-3 or TRBV12-4 and TRBJ1-6; D not resolved. The CDR3 is 12 residues long. V was trimmed by 4 bases and J by 4 bases, leaving 2 bases between them. CDR3 DNA: TGTGCCAGCAGTTCTTATAATTCACCCCTCCACTTT. Encoded protein: CASSSYNSPLHF.

The gene calls are TRBV7-3 and TRBJ2-5, with 9 nucleotides matching TRBD2. J was trimmed by 4 bases and V by 5 bases; bases with no gene match: 2. The CDR3 contains 13 residues. From germline, CDR1 is SGHTA and CDR2 FQGTGA. The DNA for the CDR3 is TGTGCCAGCAGCACGGGACTAGCAGAGACCCAGTACTTC. Its translation: CASSTGLAETQYF.

The chain joins TRBV9 to TRBJ2-3; TRBD2 is a possible D gene (6 bases). Deletions cut 0 bases from V and 9 bases from J, with 17 bases between. Germline CDR1 SGDLS, CDR2 YYNGEE. The CDR3 loop spans 15 amino acids. The CDR3 nucleotides are TGTGCCAGCAGCGTAGCCCGGGGTGACGCGGGGACGCAGTATTTT. It specifies CASSVARGDAGTQYF.

The V and J genes are TRBV19 and TRBJ2-3; TRBD2 is a possible D gene (7 bases). Germline V lookup: CDR1 LNHDA, CDR2 SQIVND (reference sequence). The CDR3 runs 17 residues. V lost 3 bases and J lost 0, with 16 bases in between. CDR3 sequence: CASSMKGEGQSTDTQYF. CDR3 coding DNA: TGTGCCAGTAGTATGAAAGGGGAGGGACAAAGCACAGATACGCAGTATTTT.

There are a few counts of this clone. The V call is TRBV13, the J call TRBJ2-7; perhaps TRBD2 as D (7 bases). Germline V CDR1 and CDR2: PRHDT, FYEKMQ (reference sequence). The V end was cut by 2 bases, the J end by 6 bases, with 17 bases between. The CDR3 spans 15 residues. The CDR3 coding sequence is TGTGCCAGCAGCTTAAGGGGGGACTACCCATTCGAGCAGTACTTC. Its protein is CASSLRGDYPFEQYF.

This chain uses TRBV11-1 with TRBJ1-3, with D perhaps TRBD1 (5 bases). V was pared by 5 bases and J by 0 bases, with 11 bases between. This CDR3 is built from 15 residues. Germline lookup yields CDR1 SGHAT and CDR2 FQDESV (reference sequence). CDR3 in amino acids: CASSRRGSSGNTIYF. The CDR3 DNA reads TGTGCCAGCAGCCGGAGGGGTTCCTCTGGAAACACCATATATTTT.

This clone was seen just once. The chain recombines TRBV6-5 with TRBJ1-5, with D possibly being TRBD1 (5 bases). Per germline, CDR1 MNHEY and CDR2 SVGAGI. V lost 5 bases to trimming and J lost 0 bases, with 8 bases between them. This CDR3 has 14 residues. In DNA form, the CDR3 reads TGTGCCAGCAGTCTGACAGATAGCAATCAGCCCCAGCATTTT. It specifies CASSLTDSNQPQHF.

The gene calls are TRBV4-3 and TRBJ1-2; D not resolved. This CDR3 comprises 12 residues. V lost 4 bases to trimming and J lost 12 bases, with 15 bases between them. Germline V gene lookup returns CDR1 LGHNA and CDR2 YSLEER. The CDR3 spells CASSPGPGRNTF. For the CDR3, the DNA is TGCGCCAGCAGCCCAGGACCGGGAAGGAACACCTTC.

V usage is TRBV4-2 and J usage is TRBJ1-6; 9 bases line up with TRBD1. The CDR3 is 21 residues long. Trimming took 4 bases from V and 7 from J; bases not matched to a gene: 23. CDR1 is LGHNA and CDR2 is YNFKEQ in the germline V gene. The chain's CDR3 is CASSLYRGPKQNRMGNSPLHF. The CDR3, as DNA: TGTGCCAGCAGCCTATACAGGGGGCCCAAACAAAATCGAATGGGGAATTCACCCCTCCACTTT.

This chain connects TRBV28 to TRBJ1-5; D remains unclear. Germline assignment: CDR1 MDHEN and CDR2 SYDVKM. V dropped 7 bases and J dropped 2 bases, with 12 bases sitting between them. The length of the CDR3 is 14 residues. The CDR3, as DNA: TGTGCCAGCACGGGGTCGATTGGCAATCAGCCCCAGCATTTT. Encoded protein: CASTGSIGNQPQHF.

The chain is built from TRBV23-1 and TRBJ1-6, with TRBD1 matching over 9 bases. TRBV23-1 is an ORF, with its function uncertain. Trimming removed 6 bases from V and 9 bases from J; junction bases left unmatched: 21. This CDR3 has 19 amino acids. The CDR3 here is CASSHPLPGQGGDSSPLHF. For the CDR3, the DNA is TGCGCCAGCAGCCACCCCTTGCCGGGACAGGGAGGCGATAGTTCACCCCTCCACTTT.